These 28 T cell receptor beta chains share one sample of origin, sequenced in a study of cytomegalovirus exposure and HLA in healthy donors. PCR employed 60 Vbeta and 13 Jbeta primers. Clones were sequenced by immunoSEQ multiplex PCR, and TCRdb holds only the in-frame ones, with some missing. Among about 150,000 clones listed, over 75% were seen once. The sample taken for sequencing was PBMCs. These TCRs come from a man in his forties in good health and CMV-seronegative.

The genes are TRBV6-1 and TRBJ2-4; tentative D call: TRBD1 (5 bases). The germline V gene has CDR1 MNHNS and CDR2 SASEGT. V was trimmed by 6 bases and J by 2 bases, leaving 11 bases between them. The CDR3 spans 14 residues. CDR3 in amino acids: CASRVRVSKNIQYF. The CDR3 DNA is TGTGCCAGCAGGGTCAGGGTATCCAAAAACATTCAGTACTTC.

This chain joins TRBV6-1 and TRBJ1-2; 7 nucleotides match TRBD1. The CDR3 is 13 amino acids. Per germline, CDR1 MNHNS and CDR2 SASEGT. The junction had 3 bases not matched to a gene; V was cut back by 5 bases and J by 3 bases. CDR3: CASSPDRDYGYTF. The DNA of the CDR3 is TGTGCCAGCAGTCCCGACAGGGACTATGGCTACACCTTC.

The CDR3 region is CASSLVDAASGANVLTF. The DNA for the CDR3 is TGTGCCAGCAGCTTAGTAGACGCGGCTTCGGGGGCCAACGTCCTGACTTTC. This sequence joins TRBV7-2 and TRBJ2-6; no firm D call. Trimming cost V 1 base and J 4 bases, with 14 bases left between them. CDR1 is SGHTA and CDR2 is FQGNSA in the germline V gene. The CDR3 has 17 amino acids.

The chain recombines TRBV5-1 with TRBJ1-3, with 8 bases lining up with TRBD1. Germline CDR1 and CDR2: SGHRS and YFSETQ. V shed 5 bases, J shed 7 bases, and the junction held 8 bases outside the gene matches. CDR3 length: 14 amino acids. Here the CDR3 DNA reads TGCGCCAGCAGAACCGGGACAGGAGATAACACCATATATTTT. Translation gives CASRTGTGDNTIYF.

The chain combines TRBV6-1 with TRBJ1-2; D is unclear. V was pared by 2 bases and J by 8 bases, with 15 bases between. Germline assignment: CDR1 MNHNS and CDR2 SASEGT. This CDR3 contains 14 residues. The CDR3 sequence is CASSETFIGGGYTF. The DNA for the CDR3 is TGTGCCAGCAGTGAAACTTTCATAGGAGGGGGCTACACCTTC.

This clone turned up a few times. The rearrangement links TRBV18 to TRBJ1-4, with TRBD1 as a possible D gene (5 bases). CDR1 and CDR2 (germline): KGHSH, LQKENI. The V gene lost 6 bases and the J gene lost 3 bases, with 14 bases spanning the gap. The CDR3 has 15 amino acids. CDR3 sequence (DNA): TGTGCCAGCTCTACTAATGGGGCTCCTAATGAAAAACTGTTTTTT. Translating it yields CASSTNGAPNEKLFF. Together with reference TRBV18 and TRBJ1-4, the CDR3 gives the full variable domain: NAGVMQNPRHLVRRRGQEARLRCSPMKGHSHVYWYRQLPEEGLKFMVYLQKENIIDESGMPKERFSAEFPKEGPSILRIQQVVRGDSAAYFCASSTNGAPNEKLFFGSGTQLSVL.

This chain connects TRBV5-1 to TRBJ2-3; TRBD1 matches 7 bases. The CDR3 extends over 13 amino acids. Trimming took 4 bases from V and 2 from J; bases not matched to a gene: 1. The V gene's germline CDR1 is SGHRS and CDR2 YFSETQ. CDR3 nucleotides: TGCGCCAGCAGCGGGACAGTCACAGATACGCAGTATTTT. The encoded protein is CASSGTVTDTQYF.

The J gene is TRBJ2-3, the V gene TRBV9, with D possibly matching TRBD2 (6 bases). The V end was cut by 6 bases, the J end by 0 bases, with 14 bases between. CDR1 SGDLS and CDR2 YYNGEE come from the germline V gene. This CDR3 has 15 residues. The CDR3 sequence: CASTSARGSTDTQYF. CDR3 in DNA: TGTGCCAGCACTTCGGCTCGGGGGAGCACAGATACGCAGTATTTT.

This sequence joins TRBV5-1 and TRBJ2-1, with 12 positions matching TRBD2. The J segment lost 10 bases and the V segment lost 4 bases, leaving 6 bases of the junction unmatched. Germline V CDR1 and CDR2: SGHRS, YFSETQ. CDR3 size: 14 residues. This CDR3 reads CASSPLAGGLEQFF. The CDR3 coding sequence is TGCGCCAGCAGCCCTCTAGCGGGGGGGCTGGAGCAGTTCTTC.

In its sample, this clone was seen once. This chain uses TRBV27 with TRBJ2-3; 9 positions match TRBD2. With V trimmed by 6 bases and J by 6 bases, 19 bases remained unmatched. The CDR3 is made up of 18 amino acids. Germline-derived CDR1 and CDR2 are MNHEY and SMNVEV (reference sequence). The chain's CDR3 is CASSPFPGLAVEGDTQYF. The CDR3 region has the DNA TGTGCCAGCAGCCCATTTCCGGGACTAGCTGTAGAGGGTGATACGCAGTATTTT.

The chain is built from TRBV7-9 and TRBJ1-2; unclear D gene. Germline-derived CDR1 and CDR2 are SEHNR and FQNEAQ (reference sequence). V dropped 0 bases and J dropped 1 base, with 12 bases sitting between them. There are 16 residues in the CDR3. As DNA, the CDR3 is TGTGCCAGCAGCTTAGCGGAGGACCGAGGTAACTATGGCTACACCTTC. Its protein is CASSLAEDRGNYGYTF.

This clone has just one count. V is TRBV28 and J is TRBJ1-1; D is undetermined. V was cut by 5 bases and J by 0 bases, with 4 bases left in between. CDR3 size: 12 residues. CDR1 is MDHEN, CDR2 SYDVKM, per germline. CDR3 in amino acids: CASSNMNTEAFF. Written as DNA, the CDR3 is TGTGCCAGCAGTAACATGAACACTGAAGCTTTCTTT. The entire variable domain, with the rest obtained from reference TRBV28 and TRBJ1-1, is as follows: DVKVTQSSRYLVKRTGEKVFLECVQDMDHENMFWYRQDPGLGLRLIYFSYDVKMKEKGDIPEGYSVSREKKERFSLILESASTNQTSMYLCASSNMNTEAFFGQGTRLTVV.

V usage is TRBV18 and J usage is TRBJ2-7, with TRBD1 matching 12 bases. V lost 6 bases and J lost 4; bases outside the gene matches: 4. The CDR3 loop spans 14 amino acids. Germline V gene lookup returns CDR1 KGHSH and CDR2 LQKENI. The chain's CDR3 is CASSGTGGVYEQYF. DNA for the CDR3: TGTGCCAGCTCGGGGACAGGGGGCGTGTACGAGCAGTACTTC.

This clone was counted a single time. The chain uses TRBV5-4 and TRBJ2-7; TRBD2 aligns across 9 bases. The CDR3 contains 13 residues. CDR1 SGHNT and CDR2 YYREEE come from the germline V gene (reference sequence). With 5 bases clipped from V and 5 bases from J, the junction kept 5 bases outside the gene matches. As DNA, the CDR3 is TGTGCCAGCAGTTTCTTAGCGGGAGACGAGCAGTACTTC. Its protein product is CASSFLAGDEQYF.

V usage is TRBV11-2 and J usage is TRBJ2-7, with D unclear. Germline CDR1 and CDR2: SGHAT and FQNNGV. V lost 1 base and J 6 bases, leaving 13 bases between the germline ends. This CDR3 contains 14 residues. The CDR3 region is CASSLVSLSPEQYF. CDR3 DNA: TGTGCCAGCAGCTTAGTGTCCCTCTCCCCCGAGCAGTACTTC.

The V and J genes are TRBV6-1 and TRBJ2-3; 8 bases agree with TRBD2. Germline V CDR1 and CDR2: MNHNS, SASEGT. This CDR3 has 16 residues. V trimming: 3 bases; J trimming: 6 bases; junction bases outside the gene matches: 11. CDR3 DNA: TGTGCCAGCAGTGAGCTACTAGCGGCCGTCCCGGATACGCAGTATTTT. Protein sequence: CASSELLAAVPDTQYF.

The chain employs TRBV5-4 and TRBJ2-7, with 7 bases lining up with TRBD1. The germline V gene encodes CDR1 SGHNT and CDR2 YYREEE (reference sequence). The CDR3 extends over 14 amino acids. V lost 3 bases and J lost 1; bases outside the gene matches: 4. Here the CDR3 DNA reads TGTGCCAGCAGCTCCCGGGACAGTTCCTACGAGCAGTACTTC. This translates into CASSSRDSSYEQYF. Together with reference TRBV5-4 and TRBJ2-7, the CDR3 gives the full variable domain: ETGVTQSPTHLIKTRGQQVTLRCSSQSGHNTVSWYQQALGQGPQFIFQYYREEENGRGNFPPRFSGLQFPNYSSELNVNALELDDSALYLCASSSRDSSYEQYFGPGTRLTVT.

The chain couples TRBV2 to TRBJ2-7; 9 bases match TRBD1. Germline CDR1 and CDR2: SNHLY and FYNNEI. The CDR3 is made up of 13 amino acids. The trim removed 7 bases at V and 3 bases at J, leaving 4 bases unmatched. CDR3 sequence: CASMGQGLYEQYF. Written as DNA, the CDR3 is TGTGCCAGCATGGGACAGGGCCTCTACGAGCAGTACTTC.

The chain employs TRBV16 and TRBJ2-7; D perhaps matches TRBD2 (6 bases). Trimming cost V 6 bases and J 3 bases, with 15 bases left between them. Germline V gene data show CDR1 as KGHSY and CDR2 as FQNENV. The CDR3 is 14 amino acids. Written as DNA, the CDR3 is TGTGCCAGCAGTCGCTCCGGGGAGGTCTACGAGCAGTACTTC. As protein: CASSRSGEVYEQYF.

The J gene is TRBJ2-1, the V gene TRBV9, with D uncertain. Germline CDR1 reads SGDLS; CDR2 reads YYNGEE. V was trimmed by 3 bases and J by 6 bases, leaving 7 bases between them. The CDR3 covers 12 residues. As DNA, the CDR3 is TGTGCCAGCAGCGGCAACATCAATGAGCAGTTCTTC. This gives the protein CASSGNINEQFF.

Here the CDR3 reads CASSPGGSGGRQTQYF. CDR3 coding DNA: TGTGCCAGCAGTCCCGGGGGTAGCGGGGGGCGACAGACCCAGTACTTC. This chain connects TRBV27 to TRBJ2-5, with 10 positions matching TRBD2. V gave up 5 bases and J gave up 6 bases; unmatched junction bases: 12. CDR3 length equals 16 residues. Looked up from germline, CDR1 is MNHEY and CDR2 is SMNVEV (reference sequence).

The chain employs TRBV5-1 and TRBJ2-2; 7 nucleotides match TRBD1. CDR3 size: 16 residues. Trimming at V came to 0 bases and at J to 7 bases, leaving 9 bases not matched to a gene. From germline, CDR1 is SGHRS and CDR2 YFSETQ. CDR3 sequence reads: CASSLALRQGSGELFF. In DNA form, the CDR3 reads TGCGCCAGCAGCTTGGCCTTAAGACAGGGCAGCGGGGAGCTGTTTTTT.

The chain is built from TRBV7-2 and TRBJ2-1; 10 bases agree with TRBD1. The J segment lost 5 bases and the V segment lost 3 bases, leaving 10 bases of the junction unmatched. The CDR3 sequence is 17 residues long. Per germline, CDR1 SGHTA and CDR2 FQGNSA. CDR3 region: CASSLGQGPFGDNEQFF. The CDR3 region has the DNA TGTGCCAGCAGCTTGGGACAGGGGCCTTTCGGCGACAATGAGCAGTTCTTC. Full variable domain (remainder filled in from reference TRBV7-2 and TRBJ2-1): GAGVSQSPSNKVTEKGKDVELRCDPISGHTALYWYRQSLGQGLEFLIYFQGNSAPDKSGLPSDRFSAERTGGSVSTLTIQRTQQEDSAVYLCASSLGQGPFGDNEQFFGPGTRLTVL.

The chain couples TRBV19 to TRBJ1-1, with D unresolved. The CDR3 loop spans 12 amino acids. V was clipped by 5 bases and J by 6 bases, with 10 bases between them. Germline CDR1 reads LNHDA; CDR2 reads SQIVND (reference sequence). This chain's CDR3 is CASSPPGPEAFF. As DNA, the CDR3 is TGTGCCAGTAGTCCCCCCGGTCCTGAAGCTTTCTTT.

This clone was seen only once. The DNA of the CDR3 is TGTGCCAGCAGTTACTCGAGTATTTTTCCAGATACGCAGTATTTT. Protein product: CASSYSSIFPDTQYF. The rearrangement uses TRBV6-6 and TRBJ2-3, with unresolved D. Trimming cost V 0 bases and J 4 bases, with 11 bases left between them. The length of the CDR3 is 15 residues. Germline CDR1 and CDR2: MNHNY and SVGAGI (reference sequence).

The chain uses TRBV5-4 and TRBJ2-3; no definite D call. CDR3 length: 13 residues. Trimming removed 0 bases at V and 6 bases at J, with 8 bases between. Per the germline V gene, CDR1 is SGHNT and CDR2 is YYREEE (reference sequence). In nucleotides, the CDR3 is TGTGCCAGCAGCTTGGGTACTTCGGATACGCAGTATTTT. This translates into CASSLGTSDTQYF.

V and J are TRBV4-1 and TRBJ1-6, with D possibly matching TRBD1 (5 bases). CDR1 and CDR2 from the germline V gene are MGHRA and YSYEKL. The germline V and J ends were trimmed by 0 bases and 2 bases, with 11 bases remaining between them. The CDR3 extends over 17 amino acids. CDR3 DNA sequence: TGCGCCAGCAGCCAAGAGGGGGGAAGGGCCTATAATTCACCCCTCCACTTT. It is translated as CASSQEGGRAYNSPLHF.

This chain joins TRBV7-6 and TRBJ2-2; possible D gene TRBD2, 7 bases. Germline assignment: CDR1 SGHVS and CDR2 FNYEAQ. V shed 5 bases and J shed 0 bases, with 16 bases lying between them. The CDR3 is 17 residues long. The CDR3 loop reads CASSGEPGGSNTGELFF. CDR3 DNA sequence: TGTGCCAGCAGCGGGGAGCCGGGGGGCTCGAACACCGGGGAGCTGTTTTTT.